This T cell receptor (delta chain) appears in the sequencing data of a study of gamma-delta T cells after stem cell transplantation. TCRdb re-processed the RT-PCR reads via CATT. Among about 2,800 delta-chain clones listed, around 5% were seen once. The CDR3 is made up of 16 amino acids. Germline V gene lookup returns CDR1 GEAIGNYY and CDR2 EKD. This clone has a handful of counts. A far larger clone is just one base off, so this is likely a read error. This sequence originates from a human donor. It is not recorded whose cells these are; they may come from a transplant donor. This chain links TRDV2 with TRDJ1, with 10 bases that match TRDD3. Source material: gamma-delta T cells. Here the CDR3 reads CARDTVEGGYDDKLIF. The CDR3 DNA reads TGTGCCCGTGACACCGTGGAGGGGGGATACGACGATAAACTCATCTTT.